This entry is about one TCR beta chain. Its target antigen remains unknown. There are no base qualities to consult, and no much larger clone falls within one base. The receptor library was made with the immunoSEQ multiplex PCR assay. For most patients, high-throughput TCR-beta CDR3 sequencing of genomic DNA was performed by Adaptive Biotechnologies. Concerning the study's data processing: Adaptive's ImmunoSEQ software supplied the TCR sequencing data for approximately 18 patients, while MiXCR and VDJtools were used to process three other patients. CDR3 nucleotide sequences shared between donor and recipient were removed because their origin could not be assigned. Alloreactive clones required at least 2-fold expansion over unstimulated cells and minimum CFSE-low frequency of 0.002% (template counts) or 0.001% (read counts). A clone was considered mappable if detected in the sequenced pre-transplant spleen, lymph node, or MLR CFSE-low populations of the donor or recipient. Cumulative frequency of alloreactive clones was calculated as a percentage of all sequences weighted by copy number. The clones in this table, taken by TCRdb from immuneACCESS, are in-frame only. Not every clone is retained; where verified, under half of the shortfall comes from an unresolved V gene, and the cause of the rest is unknown. That table supplies the V and J calls and clone size; D and trimming were determined from the DNA. A total of 95,000 to 100,000 clones appear in this sample, about 82% of them only once. Under 1.5% of the sample is held by the ten biggest clonotypes.

The data belong to a study of graft-versus-host responses after intestinal transplantation (dated by TCRdb to about 2021). About the investigation overall: The transplants that recipients got were multivisceral, liver-intestinal, or isolated intestinal. Every recipient was given anti-thymocyte globulin induction, followed by about three years of maintenance tacrolimus and steroids. Rather than being sequenced by the commercial service, samples from a few later patients were sequenced in-house on an Illumina MiSeq and processed with MiXCR. A peak of at least 4% donor T cells among recipient peripheral blood mononuclear cells was the definition used for donor T cell macrochimerism. Alloreactive clones were identified by sequencing pre-transplant mixed lymphocyte reaction products and comparing them with unstimulated pre-transplant donor and recipient T cells. Bulk TCR-beta CDR3 sequencing was used to track graft-versus-host and host-versus-graft alloreactive T cell clones in the graft, circulation and bone marrow after intestinal transplantation. A cohort of 20 to 25 intestinal transplant recipients, including one retransplant, was enrolled, and 3 patients lacking pretransplant specimens were excluded. Paper-wide results and their limitations: In patients with donor T cell macrochimerism, the allografts had high GvH to HvG T cell clonal ratios. GvH clones were found in recipient bone marrow, and some of the GvH clones appeared earlier in ileal mucosa or blood, which is consistent with an intestinal mucosal origin. The conclusions were limited by the relatively low number and heterogeneity of the intestinal transplant patients. Early after transplant, peak levels of circulating GvH clones were found to be associated with declines in HvG clones.

From its cysteine to its phenylalanine, the CDR3 spans 17 amino acids. The only DNA kept is the CDR3, 51 bases in frame from the first base. Per the germline V gene (reference sequence), PRHDT is the CDR1 and FYEKMQ is the CDR2. Trimmed from V: 1 base; trimmed from J: 4 bases; junction bases lacking a gene match: 12. Blood samples were collected up to 4 times in the first month after transplant and then at least monthly when available. The V and J segments used are TRBV13 and TRBJ1-2, with TRBD1 identical over 7 junction bases. The sample was PBMCs, taken 255 days after intestinal transplant. The TCR sequence derives from a human patient who received an intestinal transplant, so some T cells may come from the graft donor. CDR3 loop: CASSLAVGGVNSYGYTF. The nucleotide sequence is given as TGTGCCAGCAGCTTAGCGGTAGGGGGCGTTAATTCCTATGGCTACACCTTC.